This T cell receptor beta chain was recorded in a study of Ad26.COV2.S vaccination and SARS-CoV-2 variants. General observations from the study: The study found similar non-spike TCR breadth in vaccine and placebo recipients.

Notes on this clone: Antigen unknown.

Germline V gene sequence: CDR1 SEHNR, CDR2 FQNEAQ (reference sequence). V was trimmed by 0 bases and J by 0 bases, leaving 15 bases between them. The CDR3 length is 17 residues. Indicated treatment: around 19 received Ad26.COV2.S at low or high dose, single or two shots; 5 received placebo; per-sample allocation not given. The investigators took samples on day 63 after the first vaccine or placebo injection. Assay: immunoSEQ multiplex PCR; the TCRdb copy retains only in-frame clones and omits some. In the table there are approximately 420,000 clones, around 89% of which are singletons. The chain recombines TRBV7-9 with TRBJ2-7, with D possibly being TRBD1 (6 bases). The sequencing here drew on peripheral blood, taken in a trial of Ad26.COV2.S vaccine versus placebo. This receptor was obtained from a person aged 18-60 years who received the Ad26.COV2.S COVID-19 vaccine or a placebo. CDR3 protein: CASSLAQQGPISYEQYF. The CDR3 nucleotides are TGTGCCAGCAGCTTAGCCCAACAGGGACCGATCTCCTACGAGCAGTACTTC.